One sample yielded the 3 T cell receptor beta chains listed below, sequenced in a study of post-analysis software for immune sequencing data. Whole-study results and caveats: Higher frequency in patients than in controls was seen for roughly five TRBV segments, with TRBV5-6, TRBV5-1 and TRBV20-1 among them.

Unique molecular identifiers tagged the TCR beta cDNA libraries. TCRdb used MiXCR to reprocess the PCR reads, holding one entry per CDR3 protein. The sample yields some 690,000 distinct CDR3 sequences, roughly 27% seen once. These receptors have no identified antigens. Sequenced material: blood. These receptors originate from a girl aged 5-17 years with multiple sclerosis.

There are a few counts of this clonotype. The CDR3 loop is CASKPGGWTGKTNYGYTF. CDR3 in DNA: TGTGCCAGTAAACCCGGGGGTTGGACAGGAAAAACTAACTATGGCTACACCTTC. The chain is built from TRBV3-1 and TRBJ1-2; 7 bases map to TRBD1. CDR1 LGHDT and CDR2 YNNKEL come from the germline V gene (reference sequence). This CDR3 has 18 amino acids. V lost 9 bases and J lost 0; bases outside the gene matches: 19.

The genes are TRBV27 and TRBJ2-7, with TRBD1 matching over 7 bases. Germline CDR1 reads MNHEY; CDR2 reads SMNVEV (reference sequence). V lost 4 bases, J lost 0 bases, and 6 bases stayed unmatched. The CDR3 is 15 amino acids. CDR3 DNA: TGTGCCAGCAGTTCCCGGACAGGAGGCTCCTACGAGCAGTACTTC. Its translation is CASSSRTGGSYEQYF.

The chain joins TRBV28 to TRBJ2-7; TRBD2 aligns across 8 bases. The trim removed 8 bases at V and 3 bases at J, leaving 6 bases unmatched. CDR1 and CDR2 from the germline V gene are MDHEN and SYDVKM. This CDR3 comprises 13 residues. CDR3 loop: CASFPGGVYEQYF. The CDR3 DNA follows: TGTGCCAGCTTCCCCGGGGGGGTCTACGAGCAGTACTTC.